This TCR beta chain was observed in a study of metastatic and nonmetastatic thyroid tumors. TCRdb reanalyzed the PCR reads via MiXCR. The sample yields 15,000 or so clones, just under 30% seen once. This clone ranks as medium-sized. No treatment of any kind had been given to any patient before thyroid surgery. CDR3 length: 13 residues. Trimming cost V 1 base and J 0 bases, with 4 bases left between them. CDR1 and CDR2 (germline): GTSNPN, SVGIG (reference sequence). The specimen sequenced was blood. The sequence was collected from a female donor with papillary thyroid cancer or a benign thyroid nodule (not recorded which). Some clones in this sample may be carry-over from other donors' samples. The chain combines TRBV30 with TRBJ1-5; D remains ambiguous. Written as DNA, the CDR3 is TGTGCCTGGAGTGGTTCTAGCAATCAGCCCCAGCATTTT. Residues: CAWSGSSNQPQHF.